Shown below are 5 T cell receptor beta chains from a single sample sequenced in a study of cytomegalovirus exposure and HLA in healthy donors. In the PCR, 60 Vbeta and 13 Jbeta primers were used. The table came from immunoSEQ multiplex PCR; TCRdb's copy has only in-frame clones and leaves some out. The sample consists of 150,000 to 200,000 clones, roughly four fifths of them appearing once. Sequenced sample: PBMCs. These receptors originate from a man younger than 35 in good health and CMV-seronegative.

In this sample, this clone turned up once. V is TRBV6-5 and J is TRBJ1-2; 7 bases agree with TRBD1. Germline V lookup: CDR1 MNHEY, CDR2 SVGAGI. The J segment lost 10 bases and the V segment lost 5 bases, leaving 10 bases of the junction unmatched. The CDR3 contains 13 residues. The CDR3: CASSRTGPLDYTF. The CDR3, as DNA: TGTGCCAGCAGTAGGACAGGACCATTGGACTACACCTTC.

The chain recombines TRBV25-1 with TRBJ2-5, with a tentative D call TRBD2 (6 bases). The CDR3 totals 14 residues. V lost 2 bases and J 5 bases, leaving 12 bases between the germline ends. The germline gives CDR1 MGHDK, CDR2 SYGVNS. As DNA, the CDR3 is TGTGCCAGCAGTGAAAGAATCGGGAGTGAGACCCAGTACTTC. Residues: CASSERIGSETQYF. Together with reference TRBV25-1 and TRBJ2-5, the CDR3 gives the full variable domain: EADIYQTPRYLVIGTGKKITLECSQTMGHDKMYWYQQDPGMELHLIHYSYGVNSTEKGDLSSESTVSRIRTEHFPLTLESARPSHTSQYLCASSERIGSETQYFGPGTRLLVL.

This clone was seen once. The genes are TRBV29-1 and TRBJ2-5; unclear D gene. The CDR3 loop spans 13 amino acids. In germline, CDR1 is SQVTM, CDR2 ANQGSEA. Deletions cut 2 bases from V and 2 bases from J, with 9 bases between. The CDR3 reads CSVEHLPQETQYF. The CDR3 region has the DNA TGCAGCGTTGAACACTTACCGCAAGAGACCCAGTACTTC.

V is TRBV28 and J is TRBJ1-2; D is uncertain. From germline, CDR1 is MDHEN and CDR2 SYDVKM. The CDR3 covers 14 residues. The V end lost 2 bases, the J end lost 4 bases, and 11 bases lay between the germline ends. The CDR3 DNA reads as TGTGCCAGCAGTTTAAATTCGGGGTTCTATGGCTACACCTTC. Protein product: CASSLNSGFYGYTF.

The rearrangement uses TRBV25-1 and TRBJ2-7, with D hard to call. The CDR3 sequence is 14 residues long. Germline V gene data show CDR1 as MGHDK and CDR2 as SYGVNS. The V end lost 4 bases, the J end lost 6 bases, and 16 bases lay between the germline ends. CDR3 protein: CASSAREPPLEQYF. Written as DNA, the CDR3 is TGTGCCAGCAGTGCCCGAGAACCACCGCTCGAGCAGTACTTC.